This T cell receptor (beta chain) was captured in a study of blood T cell repertoires in COVID-19. Study-level information: Acute and convalescent COVID-19 samples came from the United States, Italy and Spain. T cells, B-cell-depleted T cells, or PBMCs supplied cDNA or gDNA.

Original analysis: Counts of nucleated cells, estimated from reference gene primer amplification, were obtained. Assay used: immunoSEQ multiplex PCR; TCRdb lists only in-frame clones, some missing. V and J calls and clone size are copied from that table; D and trimming were computed from the DNA. The repertoire includes about 210,000 clones, approximately 84% of them detected once, and around 7.8% sits in the top ten. In regard to this clone: Different DNA sequences within this sample yield the same CDR3.

It was during active infection that Seattle patients were enrolled and then longitudinally followed. Trimming took 3 bases from V and 0 from J; bases not matched to a gene: 3. The CDR3 sequence is 15 residues long. Germline assignment: CDR1 SGHRS and CDR2 YFSETQ. The chain joins TRBV5-1 to TRBJ2-1; 7 bases are shared with TRBD1. The sequence came from a woman older than 75 with COVID-19, enrolled during active disease. The sample was peripheral blood. The CDR3 sequence is CASSSSGGSYNEQFF. The CDR3 coding sequence is TGCGCCAGCAGCTCCTCAGGGGGCTCCTACAATGAGCAGTTCTTC.